These 20 T cell receptor beta chains were all obtained from the same sample, sequenced in a study of shared clonotypes between healthy human individuals (dated by TCRdb to about 2020). Libraries were made using the immunoSEQ multiplex PCR assay. TCRdb re-hosts the immuneACCESS table, in-frame sequences only. Its copies lack some clones; in the studies checked, an unresolved V gene accounts for under half of them, and the cause for the rest is not known. The sample table records 1 million to 1.2 million clones; around three quarters of these occur just once. The ten largest clones add up to 0.89% of the sample. The sequenced material came from memory CD4+ T cells from PBMCs. Taken with the paper, the label for cell subset or site translates to: CD45RA-negative fraction. The receptors were sampled from a man aged 18-30 years in good health. Some clones in this sample may be carry-over from other donors' samples.

The sample holds one count of this clone. V gene TRBV6-6 combines with J gene TRBJ2-7; D call uncertain. The V gene lost 2 bases and the J gene lost 2 bases, with 10 bases spanning the gap. Germline V gene lookup returns CDR1 MNHNY and CDR2 SVGAGI (reference sequence). The CDR3 is 14 amino acids. This CDR3 is CASSYEELAYEQYF. The DNA of the CDR3 is TGTGCCAGCAGTTACGAGGAGTTGGCCTACGAGCAGTACTTC.

As DNA, the CDR3 is TGTGCCAGCAGCCGAGTGCCCGGGGAGCTGTTTTTT. This sequence encodes CASSRVPGELFF. V gene TRBV11-2 combines with J gene TRBJ2-2; unclear D gene. The CDR3 extends over 12 amino acids. The germline gives CDR1 SGHAT, CDR2 FQNNGV. The ends were cut back, 5 bases at V and 6 bases at J, with 7 bases in the middle.

The chain carries TRBV14 and TRBJ2-1; 8 bases match TRBD2. Germline V gene data show CDR1 as SGHDN and CDR2 as FVKESK. Trimming cost V 2 bases and J 2 bases; bases outside gene matches: 2. The CDR3 has 15 amino acids. The chain's CDR3 is CASSQKGLAYNEQFF. The DNA of the CDR3 is TGTGCCAGCAGCCAAAAGGGACTAGCCTACAATGAGCAGTTCTTC. Drawing the rest from reference TRBV14 and TRBJ2-1, the complete variable domain is EAGVTQFPSHSVIEKGQTVTLRCDPISGHDNLYWYRRVMGKEIKFLLHFVKESKQDESGMPNNRFLAERTGGTYSTLKVQPAELEDSGVYFCASSQKGLAYNEQFFGPGTRLTVL.

With respect to this clone: Other nucleotide sequences in the sample specify the same CDR3. This chain joins TRBV28 and TRBJ1-1, with no clear D. The V gene's germline CDR1 is MDHEN and CDR2 SYDVKM. Trimming removed 9 bases at V and 0 bases at J, with 17 bases between. This CDR3 has 15 amino acids. This CDR3 reads CASHAPSSMNTEAFF. CDR3 coding DNA: TGTGCCAGTCACGCTCCCTCAAGTATGAACACTGAAGCTTTCTTT.

This clone was seen only a few times. This sequence joins TRBV5-1 and TRBJ2-1; the match to TRBD2 covers 14 bases. V lost 0 bases, J lost 6 bases, and 2 bases stayed unmatched. This CDR3 is built from 16 residues. Germline lookup yields CDR1 SGHRS and CDR2 YFSETQ. CDR3 in DNA: TGCGCCAGCAGCTTGGAGGGACTAGCGGGAGTCAATGAGCAGTTCTTC. It codes for CASSLEGLAGVNEQFF.

To note about this clone: A clone one base away is much larger, so this may be a read error. This chain joins TRBV7-3 and TRBJ1-5; TRBD1 matches at 8 bases. Germline CDR1 reads SGHTA; CDR2 reads FQGTGA. Losses at the gene ends were 5 bases for V and 2 bases for J; bases not matched to a gene: 2. The CDR3 runs 14 residues. The CDR3 region is CASSATGGNQPQHF. In DNA, the CDR3 is TGTGCCAGCAGCGCGACAGGGGGCAATCAGCCCCAGCATTTT.

In the case of this clone: The same CDR3 also results from other DNA sequences found in this sample. The chain has TRBV6-5 and TRBJ1-2; 7 positions agree with TRBD1. Germline V gene data show CDR1 as MNHEY and CDR2 as SVGAGI. J lost 2 bases, V lost 6 bases, and 3 bases had no gene match. This CDR3 spans 13 amino acids. CDR3 in amino acids: CASRRQGNYGYTF. CDR3 in DNA: TGTGCCAGCAGAAGACAGGGAAACTATGGCTACACCTTC.

The rearrangement uses TRBV7-2 and TRBJ2-5; possible D gene TRBD2, 5 bases. The CDR3 loop spans 15 amino acids. Per germline, CDR1 SGHTA and CDR2 FQGNSA. Trimming removed 3 bases from V and 0 bases from J, with 11 bases in between. The CDR3 loop is CASSLFWENQETQYF. The CDR3 nucleotides are TGTGCCAGCAGCTTGTTCTGGGAGAACCAAGAGACCCAGTACTTC. The whole variable domain, filled in from reference TRBV7-2 and TRBJ2-5, reads GAGVSQSPSNKVTEKGKDVELRCDPISGHTALYWYRQSLGQGLEFLIYFQGNSAPDKSGLPSDRFSAERTGGSVSTLTIQRTQQEDSAVYLCASSLFWENQETQYFGPGTRLLVL.

Only a few counts were recorded for this clone. The rearrangement uses TRBV11-2 and TRBJ1-1; 7 bases are shared with TRBD1. CDR1 and CDR2 from the germline V gene are SGHAT and FQNNGV. The J segment lost 3 bases and the V segment lost 5 bases, leaving 6 bases of the junction unmatched. The CDR3 consists of 14 residues. In DNA, the CDR3 is TGTGCCAGCAGCACTGGGACAGTCGACACTGAAGCTTTCTTT. This encodes CASSTGTVDTEAFF.

This clone was found once. The chain employs TRBV6-6 and TRBJ1-2, with no clear D. This CDR3 is 12 amino acids long. The germline V gene encodes CDR1 MNHNY and CDR2 SVGAGI (reference sequence). V dropped 7 bases and J dropped 0 bases, with 6 bases sitting between them. The CDR3 sequence is CASIGANYGYTF. The DNA for the CDR3 is TGTGCCAGCATCGGAGCTAACTATGGCTACACCTTC.

This sequence joins TRBV5-5 and TRBJ2-7; the D is unclear. Germline V gives CDR1 SGHKS, CDR2 YYEKEE (reference sequence). V gave up 4 bases and J gave up 2 bases, with 16 bases separating them. This CDR3 spans 15 amino acids. Here the CDR3 reads CASSRWVSPTYEQYF. The CDR3 DNA reads as TGTGCCAGCAGCCGGTGGGTCTCTCCTACCTACGAGCAGTACTTC.

The V and J genes are TRBV2 and TRBJ1-1; D remains unclear. The CDR3 loop spans 14 amino acids. The V gene's germline CDR1 is SNHLY and CDR2 FYNNEI. V lost 5 bases, J lost 0 bases, and 10 bases lay in between. The CDR3 sequence: CASSPRAMNTEAFF. The CDR3 coding sequence is TGTGCCAGCAGTCCCCGAGCCATGAACACTGAAGCTTTCTTT.

The table lists this clone with many counts. V and J are TRBV27 and TRBJ1-4; D is uncertain. V was clipped by 2 bases and J by 5 bases, with 12 bases between them. The CDR3 contains 15 residues. The germline gives CDR1 MNHEY, CDR2 SMNVEV (reference sequence). Here the CDR3 reads CASSLGSVNNEKLFF. CDR3 sequence (DNA): TGTGCCAGCAGTTTAGGCTCAGTTAACAATGAAAAACTGTTTTTT.

The chain recombines TRBV7-2 with TRBJ1-1; D is unclear. This CDR3 has 12 amino acids. CDR1 is SGHTA and CDR2 is FQGNSA in the germline V gene. Trimming pared 5 bases from V and 5 bases from J, leaving 9 bases between. CDR3 nucleotide sequence: TGTGCCAGCAGCCACGGGAGGACTGAAGCTTTCTTT. Residues: CASSHGRTEAFF.

The chain couples TRBV5-1 to TRBJ1-4; maybe TRBD1 (6 bases). The CDR3 contains 17 residues. Germline assignment: CDR1 SGHRS and CDR2 YFSETQ. V was trimmed by 5 bases and J by 0 bases, leaving 17 bases between them. The CDR3 loop reads CASRPGWGRPTNEKLFF. The CDR3, as DNA: TGCGCCAGCAGGCCCGGCTGGGGGCGACCAACTAATGAAAAACTGTTTTTT.

This sequence joins TRBV6-5 and TRBJ2-7; D is unclear. CDR3 length equals 13 residues. Trimming cost V 7 bases and J 2 bases, with 12 bases left between them. Looked up from germline, CDR1 is MNHEY and CDR2 is SVGAGI. The CDR3 reads CASKGASPYEQYF. The CDR3 nucleotides read TGTGCCAGCAAGGGCGCCTCCCCCTACGAGCAGTACTTC.

This chain joins TRBV6-1 and TRBJ1-2; the D gene is possibly TRBD1 (6 bases). Germline loops: CDR1 MNHNS, CDR2 SASEGT. The CDR3 totals 14 residues. Between the trimmed V and J ends, which lost 4 bases and 4 bases, there was a span of 13 bases. CDR3 in amino acids: CASSVGGRGYGYTF. The CDR3 DNA follows: TGTGCCAGCAGTGTTGGGGGCAGGGGCTATGGCTACACCTTC.

Points on this clone: Distinct nucleotide sequences in the sample also encode this CDR3. V gene TRBV28 combines with J gene TRBJ2-5; possibly TRBD1 for D (6 bases). Germline V lookup: CDR1 MDHEN, CDR2 SYDVKM. V dropped 7 bases and J dropped 2 bases, with 8 bases sitting between them. This CDR3 contains 12 residues. The CDR3 loop reads CASTGDQETQYF. DNA of the CDR3: TGTGCCAGCACAGGGGATCAAGAGACCCAGTACTTC. The full variable domain, with the rest looked up from reference TRBV28 and TRBJ2-5, is DVKVTQSSRYLVKRTGEKVFLECVQDMDHENMFWYRQDPGLGLRLIYFSYDVKMKEKGDIPEGYSVSREKKERFSLILESASTNQTSMYLCASTGDQETQYFGPGTRLLVL.

This clone was seen a few times. The chain carries TRBV5-8 and TRBJ2-5; either TRBD1 or TRBD2 may fit D (5 bases each). The CDR3 spans 15 residues. Germline V gives CDR1 SGHTS, CDR2 YDEGEE. Trimming took 4 bases from V and 4 from J, leaving 17 bases between them. The CDR3 region has the DNA TGTGCCAGCAGCCAACCTGGGGACCTTGGAGAGACCCAGTACTTC. This encodes CASSQPGDLGETQYF.

This chain uses TRBV28 with TRBJ1-2; 7 bases line up with TRBD1. The V and J ends lost 5 bases and 7 bases, in that order; junction bases with no gene match: 10. Germline V gene lookup returns CDR1 MDHEN and CDR2 SYDVKM. This CDR3 has 14 amino acids. CDR3 sequence (DNA): TGTGCCAGCAGTGAGGGGGCGAGGGTCGGTGGCTACACCTTC. As protein: CASSEGARVGGYTF.